This passage covers 2 T cell receptor beta chains from one sample sequenced in a study of blood T cell repertoires in COVID-19. The table came from immunoSEQ multiplex PCR; TCRdb's copy has only in-frame clones and leaves some out. The table has over 35,000 clones, about four fifths seen once. Input material: peripheral blood. The origin of the receptors is a man aged 70 or older with acute or convalescent COVID-19.

The chain employs TRBV18 and TRBJ1-2; 9 positions agree with TRBD1. The CDR3 is 14 amino acids. J lost 2 bases, V lost 6 bases, and 4 bases had no gene match. Germline V CDR1 and CDR2: KGHSH, LQKENI. The CDR3 DNA reads as TGTGCCAGCTCGGCCGACAGGGGGAACTATGGCTACACCTTC. Translation gives CASSADRGNYGYTF. Supplemented by reference TRBV18 and TRBJ1-2, the full variable domain reads NAGVMQNPRHLVRRRGQEARLRCSPMKGHSHVYWYRQLPEEGLKFMVYLQKENIIDESGMPKERFSAEFPKEGPSILRIQQVVRGDSAAYFCASSADRGNYGYTFGSGTRLTVV.

This chain links TRBV15 with TRBJ2-7; a weak D match, TRBD1 (6 bases). CDR1 is LNHNV and CDR2 is YYDKDF in the germline V gene (reference sequence). Trimming took off 0 bases at V and 2 bases at J, with 20 bases between the two ends. The CDR3 length is 18 residues. The CDR3, as DNA: TGTGCCACCAGCAGAGATAGGACAGTAAACCTAGACGCCTACGAGCAGTACTTC. Amino acids: CATSRDRTVNLDAYEQYF. Based on the CDR3 plus reference TRBV15 and TRBJ2-7, the full variable domain is DAMVIQNPRYQVTQFGKPVTLSCSQTLNHNVMYWYQQKSSQAPKLLFHYYDKDFNNEADTPDNFQSRRPNTSFCFLDIRSPGLGDTAMYLCATSRDRTVNLDAYEQYFGPGTRLTVT.